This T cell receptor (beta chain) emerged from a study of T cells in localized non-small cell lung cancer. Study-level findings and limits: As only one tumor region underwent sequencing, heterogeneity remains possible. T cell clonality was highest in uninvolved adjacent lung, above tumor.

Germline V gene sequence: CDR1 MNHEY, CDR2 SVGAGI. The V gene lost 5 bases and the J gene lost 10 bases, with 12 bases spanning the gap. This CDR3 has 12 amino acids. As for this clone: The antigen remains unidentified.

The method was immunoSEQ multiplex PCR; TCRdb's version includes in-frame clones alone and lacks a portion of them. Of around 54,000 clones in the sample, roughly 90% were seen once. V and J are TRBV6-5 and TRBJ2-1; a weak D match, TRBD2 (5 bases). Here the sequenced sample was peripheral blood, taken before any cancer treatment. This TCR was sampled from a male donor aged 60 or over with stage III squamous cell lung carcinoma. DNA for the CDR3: TGTGCCAGCAGTCTACTAGGGTTCGAGCAGTTCTTC. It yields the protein CASSLLGFEQFF.